This T cell receptor (beta chain) was captured by sequencing in a study of cytomegalovirus exposure and HLA in healthy donors. Study-level findings and limits: Analyzed later, most CMV-associated TCR beta chains appeared HLA-restricted. V- and J-gene trimming in TCR beta was tied to a missense DCLRE1C variant by an analysis performed later. A reported reduction in N-insertions relative to the roughly 670-donor mean was seen in an Asian-associated ancestry cluster in a later analysis. Cytomegalovirus-associated status was assigned to 150 to 200 TCR beta chains.

The V and J ends lost 3 bases and 8 bases respectively, with 8 bases between them. The CDR3 length is 12 residues. Germline CDR1 SGHTA, CDR2 FQGNSA. A word on this clone: The target antigen is unknown.

The PCR was carried out with 60 Vbeta primers and 13 Jbeta primers. The table came from immunoSEQ multiplex PCR; TCRdb's copy has only in-frame clones and leaves some out. The sample contains about 160,000 clones, over 60% of which appear only once. The V and J genes are TRBV7-2 and TRBJ1-5, with D possibly matching TRBD1 (5 bases). The origin of this receptor is a woman aged 50 to 65 in good health and CMV-seropositive. Sequenced sample: PBMCs. The CDR3 region is CASSFWGEPQHF. The CDR3 DNA reads as TGTGCCAGCAGCTTTTGGGGGGAGCCCCAGCATTTT.